Reported below is one T cell receptor beta chain. Here immunoSEQ multiplex PCR was the method, and the copy in TCRdb shows in-frame clones only, minus some. The table lists about 48,000 clones, around nine tenths of them singletons. V shed 8 bases, J shed 7 bases, and the junction held 17 bases outside the gene matches. This CDR3 region has 15 residues. Germline V CDR1 and CDR2: SGHTA, FQGNSA. The record originates from a study of OX40 agonist ivuxolimab in advanced cancers. On the study more broadly: Earlier treatment with anti-PD-1, anti-PD-L1 or anti-CTLA-4 was permitted, and over 35% had received some.

The sequences come from CD4+ or CD8+ T cells sorted from blood, collected in a trial of the OX40 agonist ivuxolimab. The chain is built from TRBV7-2 and TRBJ2-7; 7 nucleotides match TRBD2. The sequence was collected from an adult with an advanced solid tumor such as melanoma, head and neck, liver or kidney cancer. This CDR3 reads CASQPLVGGPGEQYF. In nucleotides, the CDR3 is TGTGCCAGCCAACCCTTAGTGGGAGGGCCGGGGGAGCAGTACTTC.